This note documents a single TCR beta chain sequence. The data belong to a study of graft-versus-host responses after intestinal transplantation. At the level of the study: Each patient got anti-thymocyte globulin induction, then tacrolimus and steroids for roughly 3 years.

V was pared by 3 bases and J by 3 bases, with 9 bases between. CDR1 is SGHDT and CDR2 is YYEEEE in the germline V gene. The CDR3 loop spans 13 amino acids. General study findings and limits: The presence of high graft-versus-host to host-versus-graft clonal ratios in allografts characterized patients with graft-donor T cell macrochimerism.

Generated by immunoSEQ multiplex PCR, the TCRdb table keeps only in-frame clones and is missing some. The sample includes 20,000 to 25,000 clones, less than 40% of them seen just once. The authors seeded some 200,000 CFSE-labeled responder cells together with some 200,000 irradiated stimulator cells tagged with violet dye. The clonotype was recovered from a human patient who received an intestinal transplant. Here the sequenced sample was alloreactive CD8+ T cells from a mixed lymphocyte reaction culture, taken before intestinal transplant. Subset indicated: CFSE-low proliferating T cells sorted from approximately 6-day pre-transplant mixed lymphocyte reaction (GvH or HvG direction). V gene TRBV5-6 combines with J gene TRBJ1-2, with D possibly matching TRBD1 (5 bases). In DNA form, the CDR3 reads TGTGCCAGCAGCTCGGGACCCTACTATGGCTACACCTTC. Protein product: CASSSGPYYGYTF.